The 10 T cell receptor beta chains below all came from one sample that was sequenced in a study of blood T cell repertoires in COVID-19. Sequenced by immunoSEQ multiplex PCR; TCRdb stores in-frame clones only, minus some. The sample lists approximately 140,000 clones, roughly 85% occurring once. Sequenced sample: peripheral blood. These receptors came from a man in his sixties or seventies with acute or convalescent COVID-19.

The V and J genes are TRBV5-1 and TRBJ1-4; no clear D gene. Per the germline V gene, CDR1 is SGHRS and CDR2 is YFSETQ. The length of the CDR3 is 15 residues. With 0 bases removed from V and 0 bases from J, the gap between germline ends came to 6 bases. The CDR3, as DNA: TGCGCCAGCAGCTTGGCCCCAGCAACTAATGAAAAACTGTTTTTT. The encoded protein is CASSLAPATNEKLFF.

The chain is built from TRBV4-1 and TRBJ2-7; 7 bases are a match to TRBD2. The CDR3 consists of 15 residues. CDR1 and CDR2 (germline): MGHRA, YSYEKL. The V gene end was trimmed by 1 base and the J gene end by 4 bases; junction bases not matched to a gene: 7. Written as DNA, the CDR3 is TGCGCCAGCAGCCAAGGTGGCCTAGCGGAATACGAGCAGTACTTC. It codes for CASSQGGLAEYEQYF.

DNA for the CDR3: TGTGCCAGCAGCGGCGACAGGGGAGTCAATCAGCCCCAGCATTTT. Its protein product is CASSGDRGVNQPQHF. The J gene is TRBJ1-5, the V gene TRBV2; 8 positions match TRBD1. With 6 bases clipped from V and 3 bases from J, the junction kept 7 bases outside the gene matches. The V gene's germline CDR1 is SNHLY and CDR2 FYNNEI. The CDR3 sequence is 15 residues long.

CDR3 bases: TGCGCCAGCAGCTTAGGCGGGTCATACAATGAGCAGTTCTTC. Its translation is CASSLGGSYNEQFF. This sequence joins TRBV5-1 and TRBJ2-1, with D possibly matching TRBD2 (5 bases). The V gene's germline CDR1 is SGHRS and CDR2 YFSETQ. The CDR3 runs 14 residues. The V end lost 2 bases, the J end lost 4 bases, and 10 bases lay between the germline ends.

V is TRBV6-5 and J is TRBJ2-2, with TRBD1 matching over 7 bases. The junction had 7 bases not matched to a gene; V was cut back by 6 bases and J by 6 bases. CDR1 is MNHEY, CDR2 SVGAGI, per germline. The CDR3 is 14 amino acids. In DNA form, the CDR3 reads TGTGCCAGCAGAGACGAAACAGGGGCCGGGGAGCTGTTTTTT. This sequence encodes CASRDETGAGELFF.

Here the CDR3 reads CASSSLAGVIAGELFF. For the CDR3, the DNA is TGCGCCAGCAGCTCCCTAGCGGGAGTGATTGCCGGGGAGCTGTTTTTT. V and J are TRBV5-1 and TRBJ2-2; 10 bases are shared with TRBD2. This CDR3 contains 16 residues. Germline values: CDR1 SGHRS, CDR2 YFSETQ. J gave up 6 bases and V 3 bases, and 8 bases lay outside the gene matches.

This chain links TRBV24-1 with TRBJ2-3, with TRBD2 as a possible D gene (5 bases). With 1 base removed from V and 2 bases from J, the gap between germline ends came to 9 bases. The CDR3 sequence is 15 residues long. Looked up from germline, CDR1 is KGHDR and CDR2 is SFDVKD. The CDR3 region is CATSDFTSTTDTQYF. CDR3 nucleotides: TGTGCCACCAGTGATTTTACTAGTACCACAGATACGCAGTATTTT.

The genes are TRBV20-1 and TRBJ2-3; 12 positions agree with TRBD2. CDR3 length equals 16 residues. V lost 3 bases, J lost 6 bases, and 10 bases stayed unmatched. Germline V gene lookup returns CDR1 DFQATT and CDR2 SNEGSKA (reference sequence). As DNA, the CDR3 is TGCAGTGCTAGTTTCCCCGGACTAGCGGGAATGGATACGCAGTATTTT. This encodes CSASFPGLAGMDTQYF.

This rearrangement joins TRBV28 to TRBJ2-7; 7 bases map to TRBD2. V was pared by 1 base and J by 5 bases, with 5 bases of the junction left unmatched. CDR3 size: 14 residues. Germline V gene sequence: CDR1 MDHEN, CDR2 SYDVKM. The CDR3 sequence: CASSLSGRSDEQYF. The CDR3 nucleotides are TGTGCCAGCAGTTTATCCGGGAGGAGCGACGAGCAGTACTTC. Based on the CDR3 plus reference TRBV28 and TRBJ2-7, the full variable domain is DVKVTQSSRYLVKRTGEKVFLECVQDMDHENMFWYRQDPGLGLRLIYFSYDVKMKEKGDIPEGYSVSREKKERFSLILESASTNQTSMYLCASSLSGRSDEQYFGPGTRLTVT.

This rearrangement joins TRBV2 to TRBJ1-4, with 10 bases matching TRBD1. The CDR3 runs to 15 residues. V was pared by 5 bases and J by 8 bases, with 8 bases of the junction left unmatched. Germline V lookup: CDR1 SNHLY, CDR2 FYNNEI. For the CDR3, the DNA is TGTGCCAGCAGTTGGGGACAGGGGTCGAGCGAAAAACTGTTTTTT. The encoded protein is CASSWGQGSSEKLFF. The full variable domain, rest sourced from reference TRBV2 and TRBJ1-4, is EPEVTQTPSHQVTQMGQEVILRCVPISNHLYFYWYRQILGQKVEFLVSFYNNEISEKSEIFDDQFSVERPDGSNFTLKIRSTKLEDSAMYFCASSWGQGSSEKLFFGSGTQLSVL.